This entry features one T cell receptor (beta chain) sequence. This record comes from a study of blood T cell repertoires in COVID-19. Some clones are missing from TCRdb's copy, which holds only in-frame ones; the method was immunoSEQ multiplex PCR. In the table there are about 360,000 clones, around 87% of which are singletons. The CDR3 is made up of 18 amino acids. What was sequenced was PBMCs or T cells enriched from blood (not recorded which). The chain is built from TRBV21-1 and TRBJ2-5; TRBD2 is the table's D call and was not checked against the DNA. TRBV21-1 is deemed a pseudogene. This clonotype was obtained from a man aged 40-49 years in a cohort exposed to, infected with or recovered from COVID-19 (not recorded which). The DNA for the CDR3 is TGTGCCAGCAGTCGAGGAGGACTAGCGGACTACTCGGAGGAGACCCAGTACTTC. It translates to CASSRGGLADYSEETQYF.